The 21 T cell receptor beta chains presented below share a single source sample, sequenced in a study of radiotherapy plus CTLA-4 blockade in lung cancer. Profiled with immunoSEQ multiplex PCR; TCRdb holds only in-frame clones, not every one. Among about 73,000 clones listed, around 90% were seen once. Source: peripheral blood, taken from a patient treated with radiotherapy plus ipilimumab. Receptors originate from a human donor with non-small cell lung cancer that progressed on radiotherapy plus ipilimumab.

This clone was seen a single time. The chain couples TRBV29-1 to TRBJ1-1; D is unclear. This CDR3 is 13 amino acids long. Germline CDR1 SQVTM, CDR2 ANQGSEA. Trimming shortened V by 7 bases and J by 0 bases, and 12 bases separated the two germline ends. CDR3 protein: CSAEPAMNTEAFF. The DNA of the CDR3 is TGCAGCGCGGAGCCGGCTATGAACACTGAAGCTTTCTTT.

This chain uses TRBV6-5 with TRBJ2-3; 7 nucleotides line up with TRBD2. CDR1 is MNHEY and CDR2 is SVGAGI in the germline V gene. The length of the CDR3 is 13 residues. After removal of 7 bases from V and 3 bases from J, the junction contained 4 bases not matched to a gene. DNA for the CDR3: TGTGCCAGCACTCAGCGGGAAACAGATACGCAGTATTTT. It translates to CASTQRETDTQYF.

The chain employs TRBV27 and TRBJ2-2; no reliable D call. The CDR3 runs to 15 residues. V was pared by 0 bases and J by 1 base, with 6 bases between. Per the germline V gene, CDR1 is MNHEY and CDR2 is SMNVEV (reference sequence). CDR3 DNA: TGTGCCAGCAGTTTATCGGCTCGGAACACCGGGGAGCTGTTTTTT. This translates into CASSLSARNTGELFF.

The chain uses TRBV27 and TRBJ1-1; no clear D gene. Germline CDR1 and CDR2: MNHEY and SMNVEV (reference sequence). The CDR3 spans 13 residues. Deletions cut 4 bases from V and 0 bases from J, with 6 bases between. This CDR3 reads CASSSSMNTEAFF. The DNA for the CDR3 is TGTGCCAGCAGTTCCTCAATGAACACTGAAGCTTTCTTT.

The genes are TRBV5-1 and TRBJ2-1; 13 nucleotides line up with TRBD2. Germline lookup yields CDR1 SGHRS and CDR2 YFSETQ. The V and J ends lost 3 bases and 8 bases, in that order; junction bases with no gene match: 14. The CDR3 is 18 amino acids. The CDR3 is CASSSLGSTSGRADEQFF. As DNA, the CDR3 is TGCGCCAGCAGCTCTTTGGGTTCCACTAGCGGGAGGGCCGATGAGCAGTTCTTC.

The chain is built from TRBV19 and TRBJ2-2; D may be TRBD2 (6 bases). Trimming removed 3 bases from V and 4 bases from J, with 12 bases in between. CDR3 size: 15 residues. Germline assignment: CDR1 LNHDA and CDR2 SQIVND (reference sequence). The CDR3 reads CASSIGGVFTGELFF. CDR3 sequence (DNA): TGTGCCAGTAGTATCGGAGGGGTGTTCACCGGGGAGCTGTTTTTT.

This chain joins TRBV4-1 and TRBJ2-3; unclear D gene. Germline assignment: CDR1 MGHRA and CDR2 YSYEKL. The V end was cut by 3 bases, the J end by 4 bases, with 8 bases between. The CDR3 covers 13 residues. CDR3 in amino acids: CASSQVFSDTQYF. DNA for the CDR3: TGCGCCAGCAGCCAGGTTTTTTCAGATACGCAGTATTTT.

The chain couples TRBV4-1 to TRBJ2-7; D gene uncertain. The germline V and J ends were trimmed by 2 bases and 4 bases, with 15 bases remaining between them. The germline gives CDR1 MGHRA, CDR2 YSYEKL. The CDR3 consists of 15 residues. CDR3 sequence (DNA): TGCGCCAGCAGCCAATGGGCCTTGCAGAAATACGAGCAGTACTTC. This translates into CASSQWALQKYEQYF.

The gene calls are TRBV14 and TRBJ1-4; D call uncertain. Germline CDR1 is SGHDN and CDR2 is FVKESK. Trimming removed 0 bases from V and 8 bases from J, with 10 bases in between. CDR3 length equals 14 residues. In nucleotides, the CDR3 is TGTGCCAGCAGCCAAGAAGCCCGAGGGGAAAAACTGTTTTTT. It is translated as CASSQEARGEKLFF.

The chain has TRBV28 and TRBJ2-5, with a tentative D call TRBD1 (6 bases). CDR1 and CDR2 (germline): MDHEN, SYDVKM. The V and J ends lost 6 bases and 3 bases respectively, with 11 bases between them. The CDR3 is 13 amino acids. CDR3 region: CASRGAGEETQYF. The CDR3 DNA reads TGTGCCAGCAGGGGGGCCGGAGAAGAGACCCAGTACTTC.

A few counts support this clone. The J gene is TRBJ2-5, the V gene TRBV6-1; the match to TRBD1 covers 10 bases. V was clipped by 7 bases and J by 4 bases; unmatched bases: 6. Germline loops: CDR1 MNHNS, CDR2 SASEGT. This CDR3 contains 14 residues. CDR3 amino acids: CASIDRGRGETQYF. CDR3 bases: TGTGCCAGCATCGACAGGGGGCGGGGAGAGACCCAGTACTTC.

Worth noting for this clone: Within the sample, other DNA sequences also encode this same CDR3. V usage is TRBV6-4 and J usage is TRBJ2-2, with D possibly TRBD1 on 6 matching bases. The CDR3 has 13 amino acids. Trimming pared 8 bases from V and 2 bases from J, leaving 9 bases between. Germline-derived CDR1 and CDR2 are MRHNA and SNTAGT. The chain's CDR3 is CASEDRNTGELFF. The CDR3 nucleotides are TGTGCCAGCGAGGACAGAAACACCGGGGAGCTGTTTTTT.

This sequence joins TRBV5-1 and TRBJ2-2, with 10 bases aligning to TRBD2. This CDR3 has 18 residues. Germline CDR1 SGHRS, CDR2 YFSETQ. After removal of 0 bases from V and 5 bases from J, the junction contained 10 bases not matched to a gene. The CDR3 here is CASSLALASGRWTGELFF. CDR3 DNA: TGCGCCAGCAGCTTGGCCTTGGCTAGCGGGAGATGGACCGGGGAGCTGTTTTTT.

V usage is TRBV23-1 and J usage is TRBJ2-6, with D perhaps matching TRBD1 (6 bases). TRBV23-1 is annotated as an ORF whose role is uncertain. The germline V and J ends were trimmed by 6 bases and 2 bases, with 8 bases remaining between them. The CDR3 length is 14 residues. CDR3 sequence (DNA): TGCGCCAGCAGCCAGGGGCCTGGGGCCAACGTCCTGACTTTC. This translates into CASSQGPGANVLTF.

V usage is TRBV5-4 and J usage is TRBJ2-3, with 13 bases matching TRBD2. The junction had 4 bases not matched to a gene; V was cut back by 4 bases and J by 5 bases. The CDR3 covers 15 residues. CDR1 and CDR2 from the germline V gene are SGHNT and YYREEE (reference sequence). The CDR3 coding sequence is TGTGCCAGCAGCCCCGGACTAGCGGGAGTAGATACGCAGTATTTT. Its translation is CASSPGLAGVDTQYF.

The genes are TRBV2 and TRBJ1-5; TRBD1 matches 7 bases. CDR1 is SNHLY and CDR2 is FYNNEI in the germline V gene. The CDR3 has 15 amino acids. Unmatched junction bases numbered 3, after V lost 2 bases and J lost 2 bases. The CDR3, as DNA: TGTGCCAGCAGTGAAAGAGGGGGCGGCAATCAGCCCCAGCATTTT. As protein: CASSERGGGNQPQHF.

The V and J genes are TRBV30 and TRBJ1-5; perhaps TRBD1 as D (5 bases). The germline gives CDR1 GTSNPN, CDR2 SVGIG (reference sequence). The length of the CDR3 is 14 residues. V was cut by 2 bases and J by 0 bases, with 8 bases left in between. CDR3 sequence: CAWSSTASNQPQHF. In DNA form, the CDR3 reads TGTGCCTGGAGTTCGACAGCTAGCAATCAGCCCCAGCATTTT.

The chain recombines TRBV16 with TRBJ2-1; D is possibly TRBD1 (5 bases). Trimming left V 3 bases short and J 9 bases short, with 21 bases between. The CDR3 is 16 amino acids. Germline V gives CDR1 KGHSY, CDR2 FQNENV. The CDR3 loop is CASSHSGQGIFGEQFF. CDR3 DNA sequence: TGTGCCAGCAGCCATTCCGGGCAGGGAATTTTTGGTGAGCAGTTCTTC.

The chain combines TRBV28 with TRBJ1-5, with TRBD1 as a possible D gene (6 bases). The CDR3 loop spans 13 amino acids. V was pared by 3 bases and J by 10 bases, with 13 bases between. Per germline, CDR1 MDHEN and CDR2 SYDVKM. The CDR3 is CASSFSPGDPQHF. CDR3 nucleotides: TGTGCCAGCAGTTTTTCCCCAGGGGACCCCCAGCATTTT.

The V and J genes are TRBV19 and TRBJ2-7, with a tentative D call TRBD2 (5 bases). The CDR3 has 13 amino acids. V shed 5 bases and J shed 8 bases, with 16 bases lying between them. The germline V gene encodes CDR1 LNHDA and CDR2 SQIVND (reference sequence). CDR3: CASSERKPDQQYF. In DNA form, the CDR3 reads TGTGCCAGTAGTGAGCGGAAACCCGATCAGCAGTACTTC. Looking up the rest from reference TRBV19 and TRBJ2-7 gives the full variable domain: DGGITQSPKYLFRKEGQNVTLSCEQNLNHDAMYWYRQDPGQGLRLIYYSQIVNDFQKGDIAEGYSVSREKKESFPLTVTSAQKNPTAFYLCASSERKPDQQYFGPGTRLTVT.

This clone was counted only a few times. The CDR3: CASSELANYGYTF. The CDR3 DNA reads TGTGCCAGCAGTGAACTAGCGAACTATGGCTACACCTTC. The gene calls are TRBV2 and TRBJ1-2; no clear D gene. Germline V gene data show CDR1 as SNHLY and CDR2 as FYNNEI. V was cut by 2 bases and J by 2 bases, with 6 bases left in between. The CDR3 loop spans 13 amino acids.